The 21 T cell receptor beta chains below come from one sample, sequenced in a study of immune heterogeneity within non-small cell lung tumors. Each sample used roughly 600 ng of genomic DNA from bulk tumor tissue. Every primary tumor yielded several biopsies, spaced far apart, that were taken during surgery. The cohort was untreated, with newly diagnosed non-small cell lung cancer undergoing curative surgery. TCR beta CDR3 was amplified by multiplex PCR using 32 V and 13 J primers. One entry per CDR3 protein results from TCRdb running MiXCR on the multiplex PCR reads. The table records some 11,000 distinct CDR3 sequences, roughly 30% of them present only once. The sequencing sample was made of lung tumor tissue. These receptors were taken from a woman between 45 and 60 years old with non-small cell lung cancer.

This clonotype is categorized as medium-sized (0.01 to 0.1%). The chain uses TRBV7-2 and TRBJ2-7, with D perhaps matching TRBD1 or TRBD2 (5 bases each). CDR1 SGHTA and CDR2 FQGNSA come from the germline V gene. V was trimmed by 1 base and J by 3 bases, leaving 10 bases between them. The CDR3 sequence is 14 residues long. CDR3 sequence (DNA): TGTGCCAGCAGCTTAGAGGGACCCCTCTACGAGCAGTACTTC. It codes for CASSLEGPLYEQYF.

A few counts support this clonotype. Being one base from a much bigger clone, this may be a read error. This rearrangement joins TRBV7-8 to TRBJ2-7; 12 nucleotides line up with TRBD2. Germline lookup yields CDR1 SGHVS and CDR2 FQNEAQ. The CDR3 extends over 17 amino acids. Unmatched junction bases numbered 5, after V lost 1 base and J lost 1 base. The CDR3 region has the DNA TGTGCCAGCAGCTTAGATCGACTAGCGGGAGCGTCCTACGAGCAGTACTTC. Protein: CASSLDRLAGASYEQYF. The full variable domain, rest sourced from reference TRBV7-8 and TRBJ2-7, is GAGVSQSPRYKVAKRGQDVALRCDPISGHVSLFWYQQALGQGPEFLTYFQNEAQLDKSGLPSDRFFAERPEGSVSTLKIQRTQQEDSAVYLCASSLDRLAGASYEQYFGPGTRLTVT.

With regard to this clonotype: This may be a read error, as it is one base from a much larger clone. This chain links TRBV11-3 with TRBJ2-2; 9 nucleotides line up with TRBD2. CDR3 length: 16 residues. Germline values: CDR1 SGHNT, CDR2 YENEEA. This CDR3 reads CPSSLFPTSGTGELFF. The CDR3 DNA reads TGTCCCAGCAGCTTATTCCCAACTAGCGGGACCGGGGAGCTGTTTTTT.

In this sample, this clonotype turned up many times. CDR3 loop: CASSLWEYQPQHF. CDR3 coding DNA: TGTGCCAGCAGCTTATGGGAATATCAGCCCCAGCATTTT. The chain is built from TRBV7-2 and TRBJ1-5; D unclear. Deletions cut 2 bases from V and 5 bases from J, with 7 bases between. The CDR3 length is 13 residues. Germline CDR1 reads SGHTA; CDR2 reads FQGNSA.

The V and J genes are TRBV27 and TRBJ1-5, with no clear D. Trimming cost V 3 bases and J 3 bases, with 6 bases left between them. CDR3 length: 13 residues. In germline, CDR1 is MNHEY, CDR2 SMNVEV (reference sequence). The CDR3 sequence is CASSFQNNQPQHF. The CDR3, as DNA: TGTGCCAGCAGTTTCCAGAACAATCAGCCCCAGCATTTT.

Concerning this clonotype itself: This may stem from a read error, because a much larger clone lies one nucleotide away. V and J are TRBV9 and TRBJ2-1; the match to TRBD2 covers 8 bases. The J segment lost 6 bases and the V segment lost 4 bases, leaving 9 bases of the junction unmatched. The CDR3 is 15 residues long. The germline gives CDR1 SGDLS, CDR2 YYNGEE. CDR3: CASSPGTSWSNEQFF. The CDR3 bases are TGTGCCAGCAGCCCCGGGACTAGTTGGTCCAATGAGCAGTTCTTC.

This rearrangement joins TRBV27 to TRBJ2-6; D is possibly TRBD1 (5 bases). Germline CDR1 and CDR2: MNHEY and SMNVEV (reference sequence). This CDR3 spans 15 amino acids. V lost 8 bases and J 2 bases, leaving 13 bases between the germline ends. CDR3 nucleotide sequence: TGTGCCAGCGGGGCGACCAGACCTGGGGCCAACGTCCTGACTTTC. Translating it yields CASGATRPGANVLTF.

The chain has TRBV28 and TRBJ1-3, with a possible D match to TRBD1 (5 bases). Germline CDR1 reads MDHEN; CDR2 reads SYDVKM. V lost 5 bases and J 3 bases, leaving 17 bases between the germline ends. This CDR3 contains 16 residues. CDR3 region: CASSHLKEGLGNTIYF. The CDR3 region has the DNA TGTGCCAGCAGTCACCTTAAAGAGGGGCTTGGAAACACCATATATTTT.

This rearrangement joins TRBV7-8 to TRBJ2-1; tentative D call: TRBD2 (6 bases). This CDR3 comprises 15 residues. CDR1 is SGHVS and CDR2 is FQNEAQ in the germline V gene. Trimming cost V 1 base and J 7 bases, with 14 bases left between them. The CDR3 DNA sequence: TGTGCCAGCAGCTTAGAGGGACTTCTTACAAATGAGCAGTTCTTC. It codes for CASSLEGLLTNEQFF.

This clonotype was observed at least ten times. The chain has TRBV19 and TRBJ1-1; 11 nucleotides agree with TRBD1. Germline values: CDR1 LNHDA, CDR2 SQIVND (reference sequence). V lost 4 bases, J lost 3 bases, and 7 bases stayed unmatched. The CDR3 runs to 16 residues. DNA of the CDR3: TGTGCCAGTAGTACCGGGACAGGGGGATCAGACACTGAAGCTTTCTTT. Translation gives CASSTGTGGSDTEAFF.

In this sample, this clonotype turned up many times. V usage is TRBV5-1 and J usage is TRBJ2-6; 7 nucleotides match TRBD1. V shed 6 bases and J 2 bases; nucleotides not matched to a gene: 5. This CDR3 has 15 residues. Germline-derived CDR1 and CDR2 are SGHRS and YFSETQ. CDR3 loop: CASTKGAPGANVLTF. The CDR3 DNA reads TGCGCCAGCACCAAGGGGGCGCCTGGGGCCAACGTCCTGACTTTC.

The chain recombines TRBV3-1 with TRBJ2-1, with TRBD2 matching 8 bases. The CDR3 loop spans 17 amino acids. CDR1 is LGHDT and CDR2 is YNNKEL in the germline V gene (reference sequence). Unmatched junction bases numbered 16, after V lost 4 bases and J lost 8 bases. In nucleotides, the CDR3 is TGTGCCAGCAGCCCCATCTGGGGGAGCGGGAGAATGGATGAGCAGTTCTTC. Its translation: CASSPIWGSGRMDEQFF.

The chain is built from TRBV6-2 or TRBV6-3 and TRBJ2-7; 8 positions match TRBD1. The CDR3 loop spans 15 amino acids. CDR1 is MNHEY and CDR2 is SVGEGT in the germline V gene. Trimming at V came to 7 bases and at J to 2 bases, leaving 10 bases not matched to a gene. The CDR3 region is CASIFRTGIAYEQYF. CDR3 bases: TGTGCCAGCATCTTTAGGACAGGGATCGCCTACGAGCAGTACTTC.

The chain joins TRBV6-1 to TRBJ2-7, with 7 bases lining up with TRBD1. The CDR3 has 12 amino acids. With V trimmed by 10 bases and J by 5 bases, 8 bases remained unmatched. Germline V CDR1 and CDR2: MNHNS, SASEGT. The CDR3 is CATSTGSNEQYF. CDR3 nucleotides: TGTGCCACCTCGACAGGGTCGAACGAGCAGTACTTC.

The chain has TRBV28 and TRBJ2-1; D possibly uses TRBD1 or TRBD2 (7 bases each). The germline CDR1 and CDR2 sequences are MDHEN and SYDVKM. This CDR3 is 15 amino acids long. V was shortened by 4 bases and J by 2 bases, with 12 bases between the two germline ends. CDR3 DNA sequence: TGTGCCAGCAGTTCTGGGAGGGGGCCCTACAATGAGCAGTTCTTC. This codes for CASSSGRGPYNEQFF.

J is TRBJ2-1 and V is TRBV5-1; D gene unclear. Trimming took off 6 bases at V and 6 bases at J, with 13 bases between the two ends. Per germline, CDR1 SGHRS and CDR2 YFSETQ. The CDR3 runs to 13 residues. CDR3 nucleotides: TGCGCCAGCATGGCTCAGCTAGGCAATGAGCAGTTCTTC. Translation: CASMAQLGNEQFF.

This clonotype has a count of ten or more. The chain uses TRBV2 and TRBJ1-1; D unresolved. The CDR3 spans 15 residues. V was trimmed by 2 bases and J by 1 base, leaving 11 bases between them. The germline V gene has CDR1 SNHLY and CDR2 FYNNEI. The CDR3 reads CASSELRGANTEAFF. The CDR3 DNA is TGTGCCAGCAGTGAACTGCGGGGAGCGAACACTGAAGCTTTCTTT.

Details on this clonotype: The conserved phenylalanine or tryptophan normally closing the CDR3 is absent here, so this likely arose from a read error. No DNA is shown, since the ends of the CDR3 on it are uncertain; the CDR3 is the one TCRdb lists. The rearrangement links TRBV18 to TRBJ2-3; the table gives TRBD1 as D, unverified against the DNA. Germline CDR1 is KGHSH and CDR2 is LQKENI. The CDR3 is 16 amino acids in total, end residues counted. CDR3 region: CASSPGLGSDEQYFGP.

This clonotype was counted between two and nine times. The chain links TRBV7-8 to TRBJ2-5, with 10 bases identical to TRBD2. The CDR3 extends over 15 amino acids. Trimming took 4 bases from V and 7 from J; bases not matched to a gene: 9. Per germline, CDR1 SGHVS and CDR2 FQNEAQ. Written as DNA, the CDR3 is TGTGCCAGCAGCTCAAAGACTAGCGGGTCCCGGACCCAGTACTTC. Translated, it gives CASSSKTSGSRTQYF.

This clonotype came up many times. The chain recombines TRBV5-1 with TRBJ2-5; D could derive from TRBD1 or TRBD2 (5 bases each). This CDR3 has 15 residues. Germline-derived CDR1 and CDR2 are SGHRS and YFSETQ. The V end lost 7 bases, the J end lost 4 bases, and 20 bases lay between the germline ends. The DNA for the CDR3 is TGCGCCAGCTCTGGGCCAGGGACGATGGGAGAGACCCAGTACTTC. This encodes CASSGPGTMGETQYF.

The V and J genes are TRBV20-1 and TRBJ2-3; D is perhaps TRBD2 (5 bases). Germline V gene sequence: CDR1 DFQATT, CDR2 SNEGSKA (reference sequence). V was pared by 4 bases and J by 0 bases, with 17 bases between. CDR3 size: 16 residues. CDR3 DNA sequence: TGCAGTGCTATTATTACGGACTTTACTAGCACAGATACGCAGTATTTT. Translation gives CSAIITDFTSTDTQYF.